This is a list of T cell receptor beta chains from one sample in a study of blood T cell repertoires in COVID-19. The method was immunoSEQ multiplex PCR; TCRdb's version includes in-frame clones alone and lacks a portion of them. The profile covers about 250,000 clones, with over 75% appearing a single time and under 0.95% taken by the ten largest. Sequencing used peripheral blood. The receptors shown here come from a woman in her 30s with acute or convalescent COVID-19. The CDR3 runs from the conserved cysteine through the conserved F or W. D genes are given only for firm matches. Clone size is given for some rows only: seen once, a few or many times, or a class if the clone is expanded.

clone size	J gene	CDR3 length	V gene	D gene	CDR3 DNA	CDR3 protein
few	TRBJ2-5	13	TRBV3-1/TRBV3-2	.	TGTGCCAGCAGCCAAGATCGGGTAGCGGCCCAGTACTTC	CASSQDRVAAQYF
.	TRBJ2-7	14	TRBV5-6	TRBD2	TGTGCCAGCAGCGCGGGAGGGGGACTCTACGAGCAGTACTTC	CASSAGGGLYEQYF
few	TRBJ2-1	16	TRBV11-2	TRBD2	TGTGCCAGCAGCCTCTCCGGGACTAGTTTACCCAATGAGCAGTTCTTC	CASSLSGTSLPNEQFF
.	TRBJ1-6	15	TRBV5-6	.	TGTGCCAGCAGCTTCCGGGGAGTCGTGGTCTCACCCCTCCACTTT	CASSFRGVVVSPLHF
.	TRBJ2-7	16	TRBV6-5	TRBD2	TGTGCCAGCAGTTACCCGGGACTAGCGGGCTCCTACGAGCAGTACTTC	CASSYPGLAGSYEQYF
.	TRBJ2-5	16	TRBV5-4	TRBD2	TGTGCCAGCAGCTTGCTGTCTAGCGGGTACCAAGAGACCCAGTACTTC	CASSLLSSGYQETQYF
.	TRBJ2-2	14	TRBV10-3	.	TGTGCCATCAGCCCCGACGGGGTAGCCGGGGAGCTGTTTTTT	CAISPDGVAGELFF
.	TRBJ2-2	14	TRBV27	.	TGTGCCAGCAGTTTGGTAGCGAACACCGGGGAGCTGTTTTTT	CASSLVANTGELFF
.	TRBJ1-5	14	TRBV5-1	TRBD1	TGCGCCAGCAGCAATGACAGGGGATGGAAGCCCCAGCATTTT	CASSNDRGWKPQHF
once	TRBJ2-1	14	TRBV24-1	TRBD2	TGTGCCACCAGTGATTCGGGACTAGGCGATGAGCAGTTCTTC	CATSDSGLGDEQFF
few	TRBJ2-7	14	TRBV27	.	TGTGCCAGGCCGTCGGGACTTACCACCTACGAGCAGTACTTC	CARPSGLTTYEQYF
.	TRBJ2-3	15	TRBV9	.	TGTGCCAGCAGCGTATCCCAAATTAGCACAGATACGCAGTATTTT	CASSVSQISTDTQYF
many	TRBJ2-1	13	TRBV19	.	TGTGCCAGTAGGCCGATCCCCCGCGGGATTCAGTTCTTC	CASRPIPRGIQFF
.	TRBJ2-7	11	TRBV7-9	TRBD1	TGTGCCAGCGGACAGGGGGACGAGCAGTACTTC	CASGQGDEQYF
.	TRBJ2-7	15	TRBV27	.	TGTGCCAGCAGTTTAGTGTCCGGGAGAAACCACGAGCAGTACTTC	CASSLVSGRNHEQYF
once	TRBJ2-7	13	TRBV9	TRBD1	TGTGCCAGCAGCGTAGGGGACAGCTACGAGCAGTACTTC	CASSVGDSYEQYF
.	TRBJ2-7	13	TRBV6-4	TRBD1	TGTGCCAGCAGTCACGGACAGGGCTACGAGCAGTACTTC	CASSHGQGYEQYF